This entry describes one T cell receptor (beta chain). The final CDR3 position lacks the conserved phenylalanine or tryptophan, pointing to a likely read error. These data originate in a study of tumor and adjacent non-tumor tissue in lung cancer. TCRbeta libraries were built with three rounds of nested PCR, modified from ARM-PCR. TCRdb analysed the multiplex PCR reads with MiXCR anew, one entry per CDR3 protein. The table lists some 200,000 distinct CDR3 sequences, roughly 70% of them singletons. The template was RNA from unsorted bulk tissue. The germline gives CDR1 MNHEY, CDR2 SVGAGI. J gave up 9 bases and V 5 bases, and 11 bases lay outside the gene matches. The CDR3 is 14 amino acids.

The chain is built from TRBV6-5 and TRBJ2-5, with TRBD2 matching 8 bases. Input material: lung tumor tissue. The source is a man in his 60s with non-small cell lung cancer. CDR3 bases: TGTGCCAGCAGTGATAGCGGGACCGCGGGGGCCCAGTACGTA. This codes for CASSDSGTAGAQYV.